This T cell receptor beta chain emerged from a study of Graves' ophthalmopathy and Graves' hyperthyroidism. The authors amplified TCR beta CDR3 regions from RNA transcripts. The workflow started with a first-round RT-PCR run with HTBI primers and then moved on to a second-round multiplex PCR. TCRdb ran MiXCR on the multiplex PCR reads and lists one entry per CDR3 protein. Of about 500,000 distinct CDR3 sequences in the sample, roughly 39% were seen once. The CDR3 covers 16 residues. Unmatched junction bases numbered 13, after V lost 9 bases and J lost 5 bases. CDR1 is SGHDN and CDR2 is FVKESK in the germline V gene.

This receptor was identified in an adult man with Graves' hyperthyroidism. Material for sequencing was peripheral blood or thyroid tissue (not recorded which). This chain links TRBV14 with TRBJ2-5; 12 positions match TRBD2. The CDR3 loop is CASSSPGLAGRETQYF. CDR3 nucleotides: TGTGCCAGTAGTTCCCCCGGACTAGCGGGGCGGGAGACCCAGTACTTC.